The clone carrying this TCR delta chain was found a few times. One end of the junction is discordant with germline, which a read error may explain. There are 19 residues in the CDR3. Germline values: CDR1 GEAIGNYY, CDR2 EKD. TCRdb fed the reads into CATT to redo clone calling. In the table there are about 9,000 delta-chain clones, 3% to 4% of which are singletons. This record belongs to a study of gamma-delta chains in newborns, infants, children. Study in general: Microbial exposure reportedly drives polyclonal innate γδ T cell expansion after birth.

The chain couples TRDV2 to TRDJ3; 12 bases agree with TRDD3. This receptor was identified in a child who was a newborn, infant or young child, either healthy, febrile or measles-vaccinated (not recorded which). The sample was blood. This chain's CDR3 is CAYDGVLGDTSWDTRQMFF. As DNA, the CDR3 is TGTGCCTATGACGGAGTACTGGGGGATACCTCCTGGGACACCCGACAGATGTTTTTC.